This TCR beta chain was found in a study of PD-1 and CTLA-4 blockade in melanoma (dated by TCRdb to 2020 to 2023). Context from the whole study: In patients with melanoma, the researchers looked at the effects of CTLA-4 blockade versus PD-1 blockade on the CD8 T cell response that was melanoma-reactive.

The library was generated by the immunoSEQ multiplex PCR assay. TCRdb retrieved this table from immuneACCESS and kept in-frame rearrangements only. Not all clones are present; in checked studies, unresolved V genes account for under half, and no reason is known for the remainder. This sample gives about 31,000 clones in total; around 90% of them show up just once. The biggest ten clones account for over 6.5% of the sample. As encoded in the germline V gene, CDR1 is MNHEY while CDR2 is SVGAGI. The CDR3 contains 14 residues, cysteine and phenylalanine counted. The read is trimmed to its CDR3 DNA, 42 bases read in frame from base 1. V is reduced by 4 bases and J by 2 bases, leaving a spacing of 12 bases between them. In the case of this clone: The antigen it binds to is not known. Base qualities are not at hand, and no much larger clone is one base apart.

This sequence was found in a human donor with melanoma. The input for sequencing was CD8+ T cells from peripheral blood, taken from a patient given anti-PD-1 treatment. The chain joins TRBV6-5 to TRBJ2-7; no D gene can be assigned with confidence. The nucleotide sequence is given as TGTGCCAGCAGTTCGGTCCCGGGCCCCTACGAGCAGTACTTC. It is translated as CASSSVPGPYEQYF.